Reported below is one TCR beta chain. Its antigen remains unknown. The sample belongs to a study of T cell repertoires and HLA-DP antigens. Clones were read by immunoSEQ multiplex PCR, and TCRdb kept only the in-frame ones, dropping some. The table shows over 100,000 clones, with 80% to 95% occurring only once. Trimming took 2 bases from V and 2 from J, leaving 11 bases between them. In germline, CDR1 is SGHNT, CDR2 YYREEE (reference sequence). The CDR3 spans 16 residues. Sequencing was performed on CD4+ T cells from PBMCs. The genes are TRBV5-4 and TRBJ2-6; a weak D match, TRBD2 (5 bases). The sequence was obtained from a woman between 18 and 29 years old in good health and CMV-seronegative. CDR3 loop: CASSLKREAGANVLTF. In DNA form, the CDR3 reads TGTGCCAGCAGCTTAAAGAGGGAAGCTGGGGCCAACGTCCTGACTTTC.